The present T cell receptor (beta chain) was sequenced within a study of T-cell memory formation after mild COVID-19. Across the study: Clusters were largely donor specific. General study points: A balance of CD4 and CD8 characterized clones contracting day 15 to 85, whereas later expanders leaned CD4+. Pre-infection memory contained some responding clones, which suggested that cross-reactive memory had joined.

As to this clonotype: Its specificity is not known.

Germline values: CDR1 ENHRY, CDR2 SYGVKD. The V end lost 6 bases, the J end lost 3 bases, and 24 bases lay between the germline ends. The CDR3 is 17 amino acids. Amplification by 5'RACE using constant-segment primers produced TCR alpha and TCR beta cDNA libraries that carried sample barcodes and UMIs. TCRdb re-derived calls from the 5' RACE reads in MiXCR, one entry per CDR3 protein. In the table there are hundreds of thousands of distinct CDR3 sequences, 16% of which are singletons. The TCR originated in a man younger than 35 who had mild COVID-19 (a few samples of this study predate the infection). Cell type and time point are not known. Sequenced sample: PBMCs or a T cell subset sorted from them (not recorded which). V usage is TRBV10-3 and J usage is TRBJ2-7; D is tentatively TRBD1 or TRBD2 (6 bases each). CDR3 in DNA: TGTGCCATCAGCGCGAGTAGGGGGGCGCCTGTCAGCTACGAGCAGTACTTC. Translated: CAISASRGAPVSYEQYF.